This passage covers 21 T cell receptor beta chains from one sample sequenced in a study of regulatory T cells in long-lasting Graves disease (dated by TCRdb to the early 2020s). Libraries were built with multiplex PCR. The run used an Illumina HiSeq 4000. TCR beta libraries were built with iRepertoire HTBI primers and Arm-PCR amplification of CDR3 regions. The public reads were quality trimmed at Q25 with fastp and then assembled into clones with MiXCR by TCRdb, keeping productive beta chains. Merged by CDR3 protein, the rows form single entries marked with the most common genes and DNA. This sample is represented by 400,000 to 500,000 distinct CDR3 sequences; less than 15% of them were singletons. 17% of the sample is in the top ten clones. The time point label corresponds to: newly diagnosed GD, antithyroid drugs for less than 3 months. For both TCR sequencing and RNA sequencing, RNA was extracted from PBMCs using TRIzol.

This same sample was also taken into another study, of T cells in Graves' hyperthyroidism and ophthalmopathy.

This specimen was peripheral blood mononuclear cells (PBMCs), taken at new diagnosis, from a patient treated with antithyroid drugs. The receptors stem from a woman in her 50s with Graves disease. Donor details come from another sample of the same person, matched by shared clones.

Ten or more counts support this clonotype. CDR3 in amino acids: CASGAGTLNYGYTF. As DNA, the CDR3 is TGTGCCAGCGGAGCCGGGACACTTAACTATGGCTACACCTTC. The V gene is TRBV6-1, the J gene TRBJ1-2; perhaps TRBD1 as D (6 bases). The CDR3 totals 14 residues. The germline CDR1 and CDR2 sequences are MNHNS and SASEGT. V shed 8 bases and J shed 1 base, with 14 bases lying between them.

This clonotype was seen ten or more times. This chain joins TRBV7-9 and TRBJ1-1; D gene unclear. Germline V gives CDR1 SEHNR, CDR2 FQNEAQ (reference sequence). The length of the CDR3 is 13 residues. The V gene lost 5 bases and the J gene lost 4 bases, with 11 bases spanning the gap. The CDR3 here is CASSPLEGTEAFF. The CDR3, as DNA: TGTGCCAGCAGCCCACTCGAAGGCACTGAAGCTTTCTTT.

The rearrangement uses TRBV12-3 or TRBV12-4 and TRBJ2-5; D possibly uses TRBD1 or TRBD2 (6 bases each). CDR3 size: 16 residues. Trimming left V 4 bases short and J 1 base short, with 16 bases between. The CDR3 protein is CASSSASWGAQETQYF. Here the CDR3 DNA reads TGTGCCAGCAGTTCAGCTAGTTGGGGGGCCCAAGAGACCCAGTACTTC.

This clonotype was detected many times. The gene calls are TRBV27 and TRBJ2-7; TRBD1 matches at 8 bases. The CDR3 sequence is 16 residues long. Trimming took 6 bases from V and 3 from J; bases not matched to a gene: 13. CDR1 and CDR2 from the germline V gene are MNHEY and SMNVEV (reference sequence). The CDR3 nucleotides read TGTGCCAGCAGCCTATCGAAACGACAGGGGTTCTACGAGCAGTACTTC. This encodes CASSLSKRQGFYEQYF.

Regarding this clonotype: A much more abundant neighbour one base away suggests this may be a read error. The chain couples TRBV29-1 to TRBJ2-1; D uncertain. The CDR3 length is 16 residues. CDR1 is SQVTM, CDR2 ANQGSEA, per germline. V was clipped by 6 bases and J by 0 bases, with 18 bases between them. The CDR3 loop is CSVQGPSRSSYNEQFF. CDR3 DNA sequence: TGCAGCGTCCAAGGACCCAGCAGGAGCTCCTACAATGAGCAGTTCTTC.

The rearrangement uses TRBV6-1 and TRBJ2-1, with 13 bases fitting TRBD2. The CDR3 runs to 13 residues. J gave up 7 bases and V 10 bases, and 4 bases lay outside the gene matches. Germline CDR1 MNHNS, CDR2 SASEGT. The CDR3 loop reads CAIRTSGSNEQFF. CDR3 coding DNA: TGTGCCATCCGGACTAGCGGGAGTAATGAGCAGTTCTTC.

This clonotype was picked up many times. The chain joins TRBV6-1 to TRBJ2-2, with TRBD2 matching 14 bases. Germline-derived CDR1 and CDR2 are MNHNS and SASEGT. The CDR3 runs to 18 residues. The V gene end was trimmed by 0 bases and the J gene end by 6 bases; junction bases not matched to a gene: 6. CDR3 in amino acids: CASSEARLAGGMAGELFF. The CDR3 coding sequence is TGTGCCAGCAGTGAAGCGCGACTAGCGGGAGGGATGGCCGGGGAGCTGTTTTTT.

At least ten counts were recorded for this clonotype. In DNA form, the CDR3 reads TGTGCCAGCAGTGCGGGGTACGAGCAGTACTTC. This encodes CASSAGYEQYF. The genes are TRBV6-1 and TRBJ2-7; weak D call: TRBD2 (5 bases). CDR3 length: 11 amino acids. CDR1 MNHNS and CDR2 SASEGT come from the germline V gene. V dropped 4 bases and J dropped 4 bases, with 5 bases sitting between them.

At least ten counts were recorded for this clonotype. This rearrangement joins TRBV28 to TRBJ2-5; D possibly corresponds to TRBD2 (5 bases). The germline V gene has CDR1 MDHEN and CDR2 SYDVKM. Trimming removed 7 bases at V and 3 bases at J, with 15 bases between. The CDR3 extends over 14 amino acids. For the CDR3, the DNA is TGTGCCAGCACCCTCGAGGGCCCGGAAGAGACCCAGTACTTC. Protein product: CASTLEGPEETQYF.

This clonotype was observed at least ten times. V and J are TRBV11-2 and TRBJ2-5; no firm D call. V shed 0 bases and J shed 5 bases, with 7 bases lying between them. Germline V gene data show CDR1 as SGHAT and CDR2 as FQNNGV. The CDR3 is 13 residues long. For the CDR3, the DNA is TGTGCCAGCAGCTTAGATAGTGGGGAGACCCAGTACTTC. Amino acids: CASSLDSGETQYF.

The gene calls are TRBV29-1 and TRBJ1-3; 9 bases match TRBD1. The ends lost 6 bases at V and 0 bases at J; junction bases unmatched: 6. Germline-derived CDR1 and CDR2 are SQVTM and ANQGSEA. The CDR3 sequence is 15 residues long. The CDR3 protein is CSVRTQGASGNTIYF. CDR3 sequence (DNA): TGCAGCGTAAGGACACAGGGGGCCTCTGGAAACACCATATATTTT.

This clonotype was found many times. The rearrangement uses TRBV7-9 and TRBJ2-3; the match to TRBD2 covers 9 bases. CDR1 and CDR2 from the germline V gene are SEHNR and FQNEAQ (reference sequence). The CDR3 is made up of 14 amino acids. V shed 1 base, J shed 8 bases, and the junction held 4 bases outside the gene matches. CDR3 loop: CASSLDQREVTQYF. CDR3 sequence (DNA): TGTGCCAGCAGCTTAGATCAGCGGGAGGTTACGCAGTATTTT.

This clonotype was detected a few times. The rearrangement joins TRBV28 to TRBJ2-7; TRBD2 matches at 14 bases. CDR3 size: 17 residues. V lost 6 bases, J lost 3 bases, and 10 bases stayed unmatched. Germline V gene lookup returns CDR1 MDHEN and CDR2 SYDVKM. CDR3 amino acids: CASRAGTSGSWYYEQYF. The CDR3, as DNA: TGTGCCAGCAGAGCCGGGACTAGCGGGAGTTGGTACTACGAGCAGTACTTC.

To note about this clonotype: A much larger clone lies one base from this, so it may be a read error. The V and J genes are TRBV2 and TRBJ2-5; the D gene is possibly TRBD2 (5 bases). Germline V gives CDR1 SNHLY, CDR2 FYNNEI. The CDR3 spans 12 residues. The germline V and J ends were trimmed by 5 bases and 5 bases, with 9 bases remaining between them. For the CDR3, the DNA is TGTGCCAGCAGTAGAATAGCGGAGACCCAGTACTTC. It yields the protein CASSRIAETQYF.

The chain is built from TRBV15 and TRBJ2-7; TRBD1 matches at 7 bases. Germline V gene data show CDR1 as LNHNV and CDR2 as YYDKDF (reference sequence). V shed 1 base and J 7 bases; nucleotides not matched to a gene: 4. There are 13 residues in the CDR3. CDR3 DNA sequence: TGTGCCACCAGCAGAGGTGGGACAGAAGAGCAGTACTTC. This sequence encodes CATSRGGTEEQYF.

About this clonotype: Compared with germline, one end of the junction differs, possibly owing to a read error. V is TRBV28 and J is TRBJ2-7; 10 bases fit TRBD1. There are 15 residues in the CDR3. Per germline, CDR1 MDHEN and CDR2 SYDVKM. The CDR3 here is CASSSPGQGKRERYF. CDR3 in DNA: TGTGCCAGCAGTTCGCCGGGACAGGGGAAGCGCGAGCGGTACTTC.

This clonotype was detected ten times or more. V is TRBV5-1 and J is TRBJ1-1; TRBD1 agrees at 7 bases. The CDR3 loop spans 16 amino acids. V was pared by 3 bases and J by 7 bases, with 15 bases of the junction left unmatched. Looked up from germline, CDR1 is SGHRS and CDR2 is YFSETQ. The CDR3 DNA reads as TGCGCCAGCAGCTCCCAAGGGACAGACCCACTATTTGAAGCTTTCTTT. Encoded protein: CASSSQGTDPLFEAFF.

This clonotype was recorded at least ten times. The chain is built from TRBV11-2 and TRBJ1-1; 8 nucleotides agree with TRBD1. Looked up from germline, CDR1 is SGHAT and CDR2 is FQNNGV. CDR3 size: 14 residues. Germline trimming cut 5 bases from V and 4 bases from J; bases unmatched to any gene: 6. The CDR3 DNA is TGTGCCAGCAGCCGACAAACAGGGGGCACTGAAGCTTTCTTT. Translation gives CASSRQTGGTEAFF.

This clonotype was seen only a few times. This may arise from a read error, as a much more abundant clone is one base away. No conserved phenylalanine or tryptophan is present at the end of the CDR3, so a read error is the likely explanation. The rearrangement uses TRBV18 and TRBJ1-1; D is perhaps TRBD1 (5 bases). The CDR3 is 15 residues long. V was shortened by 2 bases and J by 4 bases, with 14 bases between the two germline ends. The germline V gene encodes CDR1 KGHSH and CDR2 LQKENI. The CDR3 is CASSPLIFGATEAFL. In DNA form, the CDR3 reads TGTGCCAGCTCACCATTGATTTTTGGGGCCACTGAAGCTTTCCTT.

Ten or more counts support this clonotype. The chain links TRBV27 to TRBJ2-3, with 9 bases matching TRBD1. CDR3 length: 15 residues. The V gene end was trimmed by 4 bases and the J gene end by 1 base; junction bases not matched to a gene: 3. Germline loops: CDR1 MNHEY, CDR2 SMNVEV (reference sequence). For the CDR3, the DNA is TGTGCCAGCAGTTCGAGGACAGGGGGCACAGATACGCAGTATTTT. It translates to CASSSRTGGTDTQYF.

Many counts were recorded for this clonotype. V gene TRBV12-5 combines with J gene TRBJ2-3; D is unclear. Germline lookup yields CDR1 LGHNT and CDR2 FRNRAP. The CDR3 covers 15 residues. The ends were cut back, 5 bases at V and 2 bases at J, with 14 bases in the middle. The CDR3 spells CASGTGITATDTQYF. In DNA, the CDR3 is TGTGCTAGTGGTACCGGTATCACCGCCACAGATACGCAGTATTTT.